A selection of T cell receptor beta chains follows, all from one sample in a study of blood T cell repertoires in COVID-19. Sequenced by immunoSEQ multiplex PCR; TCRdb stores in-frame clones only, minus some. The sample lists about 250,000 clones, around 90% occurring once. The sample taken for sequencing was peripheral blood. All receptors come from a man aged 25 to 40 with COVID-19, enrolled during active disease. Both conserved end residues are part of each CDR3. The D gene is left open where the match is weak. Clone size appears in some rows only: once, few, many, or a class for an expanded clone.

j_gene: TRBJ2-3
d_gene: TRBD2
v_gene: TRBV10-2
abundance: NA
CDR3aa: CASSEGTSNADTQYF
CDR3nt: TGCGCCAGCAGTGAGGGGACTAGCAATGCAGATACGCAGTATTTT

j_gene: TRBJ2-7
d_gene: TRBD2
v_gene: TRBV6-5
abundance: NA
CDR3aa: CASSYSASGGYEQYF
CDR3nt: TGTGCCAGCAGTTACTCGGCTAGCGGGGGTTACGAGCAGTACTTC

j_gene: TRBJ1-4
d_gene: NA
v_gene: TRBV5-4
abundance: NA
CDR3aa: CAIRGRDEKLFF
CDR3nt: TGTGCCATCAGGGGCAGGGATGAAAAACTGTTTTTT

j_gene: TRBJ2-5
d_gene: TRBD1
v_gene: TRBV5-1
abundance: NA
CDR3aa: CASSGDVRDRGARETQYF
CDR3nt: TGCGCCAGCAGCGGGGATGTCCGGGACAGGGGGGCTCGGGAGACCCAGTACTTC

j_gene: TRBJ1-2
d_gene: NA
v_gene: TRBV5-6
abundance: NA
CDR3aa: CASSFVRGRGYTF
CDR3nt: TGTGCCAGCAGCTTCGTCCGGGGTAGGGGCTACACCTTC

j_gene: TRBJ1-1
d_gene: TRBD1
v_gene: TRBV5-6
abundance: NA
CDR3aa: CASSSYRGKETEAFF
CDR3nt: TGTGCCAGCAGCAGTTACAGGGGGAAAGAGACTGAAGCTTTCTTT

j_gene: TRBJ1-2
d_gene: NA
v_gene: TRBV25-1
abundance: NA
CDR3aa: CASSELKQPNYGYTF
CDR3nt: TGTGCCAGCAGTGAATTAAAACAGCCGAACTATGGCTACACCTTC

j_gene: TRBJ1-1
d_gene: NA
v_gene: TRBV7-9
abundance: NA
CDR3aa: CASSSEGGQGAFF
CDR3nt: TGTGCCAGCAGCTCAGAGGGGGGGCAAGGAGCTTTCTTT

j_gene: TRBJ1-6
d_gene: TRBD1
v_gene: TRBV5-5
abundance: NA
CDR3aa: CASSLGQANSPLHF
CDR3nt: TGTGCCAGCAGCCTCGGACAGGCGAATTCACCCCTCCACTTT

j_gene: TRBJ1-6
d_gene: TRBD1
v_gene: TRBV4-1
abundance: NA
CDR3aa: CASSQDLRATGNNSPLHF
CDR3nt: TGCGCCAGCAGCCAAGATCTTCGGGCGACAGGGAATAATTCACCCCTCCACTTT

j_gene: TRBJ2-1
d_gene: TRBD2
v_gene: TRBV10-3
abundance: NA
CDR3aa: CAINNSSGGLDNEQFF
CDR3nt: TGTGCCATCAATAATAGTAGCGGGGGGTTGGACAATGAGCAGTTCTTC

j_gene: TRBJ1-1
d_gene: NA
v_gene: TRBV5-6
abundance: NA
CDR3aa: CASSLLVQGNTEAFF
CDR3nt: TGTGCCAGCAGCTTGTTAGTACAGGGGAACACTGAAGCTTTCTTT

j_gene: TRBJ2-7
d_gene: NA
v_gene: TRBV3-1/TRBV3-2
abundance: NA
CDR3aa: CASSPHGSSYEQYF
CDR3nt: TGTGCCAGCAGCCCCCACGGGTCCTCCTACGAGCAGTACTTC

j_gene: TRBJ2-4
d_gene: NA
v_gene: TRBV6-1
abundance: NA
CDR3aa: CASSDRKNIQYF
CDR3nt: TGTGCCAGCAGTGACAGAAAAAACATTCAGTACTTC

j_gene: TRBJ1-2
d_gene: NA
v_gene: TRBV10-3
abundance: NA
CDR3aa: CAANEPGDSNTYGYTF
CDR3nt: TGTGCCGCGAACGAACCCGGGGACTCAAACACCTATGGCTACACCTTC

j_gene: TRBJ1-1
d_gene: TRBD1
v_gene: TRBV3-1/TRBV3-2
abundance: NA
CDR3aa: CASRQGSVGTGVEAFF
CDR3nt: TGTGCCAGCAGACAAGGGAGTGTAGGGACAGGGGTAGAAGCTTTCTTT

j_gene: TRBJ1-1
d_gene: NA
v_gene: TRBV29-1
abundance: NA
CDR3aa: CSASTGSNTEAFF
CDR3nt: TGCAGCGCTTCGACAGGTTCGAACACTGAAGCTTTCTTT

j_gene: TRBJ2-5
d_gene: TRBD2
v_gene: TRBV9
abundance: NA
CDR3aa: CASSVDPAGGRETQYF
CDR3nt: TGTGCCAGCAGCGTAGACCCAGCGGGGGGGCGGGAGACCCAGTACTTC

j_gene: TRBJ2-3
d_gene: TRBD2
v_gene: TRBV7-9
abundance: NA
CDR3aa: CASSFSGGSTDTQYF
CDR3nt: TGTGCCAGCAGTTTTAGCGGGGGGAGCACAGATACGCAGTATTTT

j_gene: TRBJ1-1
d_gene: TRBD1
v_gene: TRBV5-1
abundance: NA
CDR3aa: CASSRTGMNTEAFF
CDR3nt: TGCGCCAGCAGCCGGACAGGTATGAACACTGAAGCTTTCTTT

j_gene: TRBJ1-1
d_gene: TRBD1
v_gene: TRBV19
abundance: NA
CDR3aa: CASSMVGQGTTEAFF
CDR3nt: TGTGCCAGTAGTATGGTTGGACAGGGCACCACTGAAGCTTTCTTT

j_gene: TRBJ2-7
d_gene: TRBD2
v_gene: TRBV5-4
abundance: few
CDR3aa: CASSPLGGTYEQYF
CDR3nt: TGTGCCAGCAGCCCCCTCGGGGGGACCTACGAGCAGTACTTC

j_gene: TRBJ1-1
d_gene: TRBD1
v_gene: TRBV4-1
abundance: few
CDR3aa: CASSQSPGQGAETEAFF
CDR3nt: TGCGCCAGCAGCCAATCCCCGGGACAGGGGGCAGAGACTGAAGCTTTCTTT

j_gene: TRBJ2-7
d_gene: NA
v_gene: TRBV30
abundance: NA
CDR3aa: CAWSVGGAPYEQYF
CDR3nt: TGTGCCTGGAGTGTAGGGGGGGCCCCCTACGAGCAGTACTTC